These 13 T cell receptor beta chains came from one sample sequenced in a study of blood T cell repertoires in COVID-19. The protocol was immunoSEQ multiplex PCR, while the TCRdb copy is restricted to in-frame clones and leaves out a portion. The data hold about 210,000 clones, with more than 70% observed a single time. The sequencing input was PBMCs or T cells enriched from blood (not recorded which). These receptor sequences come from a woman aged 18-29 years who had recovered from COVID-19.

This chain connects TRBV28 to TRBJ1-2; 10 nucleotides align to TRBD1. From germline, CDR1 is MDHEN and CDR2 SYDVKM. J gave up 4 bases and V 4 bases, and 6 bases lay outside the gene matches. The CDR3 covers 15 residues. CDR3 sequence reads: CASSSRDRGPYGYTF. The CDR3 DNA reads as TGTGCCAGCAGTTCCCGGGACAGGGGACCCTATGGCTACACCTTC.

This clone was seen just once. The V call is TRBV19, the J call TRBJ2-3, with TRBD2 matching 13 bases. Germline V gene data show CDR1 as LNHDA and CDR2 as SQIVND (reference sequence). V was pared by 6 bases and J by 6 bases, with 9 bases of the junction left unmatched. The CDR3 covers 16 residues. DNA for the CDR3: TGTGCCAGTAGCCGGACTAGCGGGGGCCGGGTGGATACGCAGTATTTT. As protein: CASSRTSGGRVDTQYF. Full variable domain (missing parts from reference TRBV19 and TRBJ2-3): DGGITQSPKYLFRKEGQNVTLSCEQNLNHDAMYWYRQDPGQGLRLIYYSQIVNDFQKGDIAEGYSVSREKKESFPLTVTSAQKNPTAFYLCASSRTSGGRVDTQYFGPGTRLTVL.

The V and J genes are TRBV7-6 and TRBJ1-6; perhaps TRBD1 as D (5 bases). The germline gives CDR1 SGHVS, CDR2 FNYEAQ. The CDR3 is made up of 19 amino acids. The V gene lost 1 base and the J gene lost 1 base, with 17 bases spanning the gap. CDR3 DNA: TGTGCCAGCAGCTTAGTGGCCAGGGAAAGGGGTTCCTATAATTCACCCCTCCACTTT. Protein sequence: CASSLVARERGSYNSPLHF.

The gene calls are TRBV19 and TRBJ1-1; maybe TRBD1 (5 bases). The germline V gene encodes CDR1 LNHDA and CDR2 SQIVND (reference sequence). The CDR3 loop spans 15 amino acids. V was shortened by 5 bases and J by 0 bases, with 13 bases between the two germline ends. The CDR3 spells CASSRSGTLNTEAFF. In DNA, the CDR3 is TGTGCCAGTAGTCGTTCAGGGACTTTGAACACTGAAGCTTTCTTT.

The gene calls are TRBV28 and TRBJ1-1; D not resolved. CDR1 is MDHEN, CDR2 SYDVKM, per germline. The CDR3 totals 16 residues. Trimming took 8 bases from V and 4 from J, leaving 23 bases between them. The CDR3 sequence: CASGVPSRASGTEAFF. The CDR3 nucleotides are TGTGCCAGCGGGGTCCCTTCGAGGGCCTCGGGCACTGAAGCTTTCTTT.

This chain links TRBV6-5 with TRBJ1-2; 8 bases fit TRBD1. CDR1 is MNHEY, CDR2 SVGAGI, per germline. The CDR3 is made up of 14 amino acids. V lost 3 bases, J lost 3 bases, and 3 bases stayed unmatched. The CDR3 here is CASSYEQGDYGYTF. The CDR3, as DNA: TGTGCCAGCAGTTATGAACAGGGGGACTATGGCTACACCTTC.

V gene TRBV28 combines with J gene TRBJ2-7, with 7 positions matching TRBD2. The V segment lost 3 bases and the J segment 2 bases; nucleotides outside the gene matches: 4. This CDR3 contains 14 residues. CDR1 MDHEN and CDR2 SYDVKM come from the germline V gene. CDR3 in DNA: TGTGCCAGCAGTTTGGGGGGAGGGGCCTACGAGCAGTACTTC. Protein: CASSLGGGAYEQYF.

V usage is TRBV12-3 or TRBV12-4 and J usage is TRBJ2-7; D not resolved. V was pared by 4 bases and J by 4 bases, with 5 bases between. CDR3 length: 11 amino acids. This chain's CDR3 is CASSSVYEQYF. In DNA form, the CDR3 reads TGTGCCAGCAGTTCAGTATACGAGCAGTACTTC.

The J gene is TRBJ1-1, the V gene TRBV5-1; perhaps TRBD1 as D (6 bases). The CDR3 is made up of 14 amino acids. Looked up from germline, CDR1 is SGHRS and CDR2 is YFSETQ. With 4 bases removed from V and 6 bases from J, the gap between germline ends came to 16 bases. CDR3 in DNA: TGCGCCAGCAGCGTCGGACAGCCCACCGCTGAAGCTTTCTTT. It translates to CASSVGQPTAEAFF.

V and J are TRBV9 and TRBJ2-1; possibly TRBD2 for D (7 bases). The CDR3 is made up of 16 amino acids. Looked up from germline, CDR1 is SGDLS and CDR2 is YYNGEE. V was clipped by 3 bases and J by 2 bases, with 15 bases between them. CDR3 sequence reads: CASSAGGLVPYNEQFF. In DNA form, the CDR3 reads TGTGCCAGCAGCGCGGGGGGCCTAGTTCCCTACAATGAGCAGTTCTTC.

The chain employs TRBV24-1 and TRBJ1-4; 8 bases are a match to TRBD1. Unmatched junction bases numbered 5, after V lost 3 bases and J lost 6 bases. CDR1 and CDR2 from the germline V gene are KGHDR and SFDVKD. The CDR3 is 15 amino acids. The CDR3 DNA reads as TGTGCCACCAGTGATGGACAGGGAAGATATGAAAAACTGTTTTTT. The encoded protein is CATSDGQGRYEKLFF.

In DNA form, the CDR3 reads TGTGCCAGCAGCATCGTACTCACCAACGAGCAGTACTTC. Amino acid sequence: CASSIVLTNEQYF. The V call is TRBV11-2, the J call TRBJ2-7, with D unresolved. This CDR3 has 13 residues. CDR1 is SGHAT, CDR2 FQNNGV, per germline. V was cut by 5 bases and J by 5 bases, with 13 bases left in between.

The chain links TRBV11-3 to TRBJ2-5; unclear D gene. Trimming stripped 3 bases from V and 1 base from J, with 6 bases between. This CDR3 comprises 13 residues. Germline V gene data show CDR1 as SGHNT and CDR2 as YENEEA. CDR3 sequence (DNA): TGTGCCAGCAGCTTGTGGCCCCAAGAGACCCAGTACTTC. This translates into CASSLWPQETQYF. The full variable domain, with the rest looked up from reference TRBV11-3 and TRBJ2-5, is EAGVVQSPRYKIIEKKQPVAFWCNPISGHNTLYWYLQNLGQGPELLIRYENEEAVDDSQLPKDRFSAERLKGVDSTLKIQPAELGDSAVYLCASSLWPQETQYFGPGTRLLVL.